The 3 T cell receptor beta chains in this list originate from one sample, sequenced in a study of T cells in tuberculosis. Sample time point: new active TB diagnosis, blood taken before or within 7 days of starting treatment. Data came from immunoSEQ multiplex PCR; TCRdb stores just in-frame clones and leaves some out. The table records approximately 46,000 clones, 90% to 95% of them present only once. The starting material was PBMCs, obtained at tuberculosis diagnosis. These receptor sequences come from an adult with tuberculosis.

V gene TRBV13 combines with J gene TRBJ2-1; 8 bases map to TRBD2. CDR1 is PRHDT and CDR2 is FYEKMQ in the germline V gene (reference sequence). The CDR3 is 15 residues long. V shed 6 bases and J 5 bases; nucleotides not matched to a gene: 9. The CDR3 region has the DNA TGTGCCAGCAGTCAGACTAGCGAATTGGACAATGAGCAGTTCTTC. Translating gives CASSQTSELDNEQFF.

The CDR3 protein is CASSKTRGQNTEAFF. DNA for the CDR3: TGTGCCAGCAGTAAGACCAGGGGACAGAACACTGAAGCTTTCTTT. The V and J genes are TRBV7-9 and TRBJ1-1, with TRBD1 as a possible D gene (6 bases). V dropped 6 bases and J dropped 1 base, with 15 bases sitting between them. Germline assignment: CDR1 SEHNR and CDR2 FQNEAQ (reference sequence). The CDR3 consists of 15 residues.

The chain uses TRBV7-9 and TRBJ1-1; 9 nucleotides match TRBD1. Germline CDR1 SEHNR, CDR2 FQNEAQ (reference sequence). The V gene end was trimmed by 0 bases and the J gene end by 11 bases; junction bases not matched to a gene: 7. The CDR3 spans 14 residues. The CDR3 bases are TGTGCCAGCAGCTTAGCGCAGGGACAGGGAAGGGCTTTCTTT. As protein: CASSLAQGQGRAFF.